The 30 T cell receptor beta chains below were found in one sample sequenced in a study of blood T cell repertoires in COVID-19. Assay used: immunoSEQ multiplex PCR; TCRdb lists only in-frame clones, some missing. Of about 170,000 clones in the sample, 90% to 95% were seen once. Source material: peripheral blood. These receptors all stem from a woman aged 45-65 years with acute or convalescent COVID-19.

This chain links TRBV19 with TRBJ2-5; 7 nucleotides agree with TRBD2. V gave up 4 bases and J gave up 2 bases; unmatched junction bases: 7. Germline V gene sequence: CDR1 LNHDA, CDR2 SQIVND (reference sequence). The CDR3 loop spans 15 amino acids. The CDR3 coding sequence is TGTGCCAGTAGTACCGGGACTACCTATCAAGAGACCCAGTACTTC. This translates into CASSTGTTYQETQYF.

The rearrangement links TRBV5-1 to TRBJ1-1; D call uncertain. Germline lookup yields CDR1 SGHRS and CDR2 YFSETQ. The CDR3 loop spans 14 amino acids. The ends were cut back, 1 base at V and 2 bases at J, with 9 bases in the middle. The chain's CDR3 is CASSLFTANTEAFF. CDR3 coding DNA: TGCGCCAGCAGCTTGTTCACTGCTAACACTGAAGCTTTCTTT.

This chain links TRBV4-3 with TRBJ1-4; TRBD1 is a possible D gene (5 bases). CDR3 length: 15 residues. The V end lost 0 bases, the J end lost 7 bases, and 12 bases lay between the germline ends. Per germline, CDR1 LGHNA and CDR2 YSLEER. The CDR3 loop reads CASSQEAGRSEKLFF. In nucleotides, the CDR3 is TGCGCCAGCAGCCAAGAGGCAGGGCGCAGTGAAAAACTGTTTTTT.

The chain carries TRBV12-5 and TRBJ2-5, with a possible D match to TRBD1 (6 bases). From germline, CDR1 is LGHNT and CDR2 FRNRAP. Trimming pared 5 bases from V and 6 bases from J, leaving 13 bases between. This CDR3 is 13 amino acids long. CDR3 loop: CASGTGLVQTQYF. CDR3 nucleotides: TGTGCTAGTGGTACAGGGTTGGTTCAGACCCAGTACTTC.

The chain is built from TRBV4-2 and TRBJ1-6; maybe TRBD1 (5 bases). V lost 3 bases and J lost 8, with 14 bases in between. The V gene's germline CDR1 is LGHNA and CDR2 YNFKEQ. The CDR3 extends over 15 amino acids. Here the CDR3 DNA reads TGTGCCAGCAGCCAGGGTGCAGTAGGGGATTCACCCCTCCACTTT. Translation: CASSQGAVGDSPLHF.

V gene TRBV18 combines with J gene TRBJ1-1; no clear D gene. Germline CDR1 and CDR2: KGHSH and LQKENI. V was pared by 6 bases and J by 1 base, with 12 bases between. This CDR3 region has 14 residues. Here the CDR3 DNA reads TGTGCCAGCTCCCCGATGGGAGGGAACACTGAAGCTTTCTTT. Translated: CASSPMGGNTEAFF.

The chain has TRBV19 and TRBJ1-1; maybe TRBD1 (5 bases). This CDR3 region has 13 residues. Between the trimmed V and J ends, which lost 2 bases and 5 bases, there was a span of 9 bases. The germline CDR1 and CDR2 sequences are LNHDA and SQIVND (reference sequence). The CDR3, as DNA: TGTGCCAGTAGTATATGGGGGGAAACTGAAGCTTTCTTT. Residues: CASSIWGETEAFF.

V and J are TRBV11-2 and TRBJ1-1, with TRBD1 as a possible D gene (5 bases). The length of the CDR3 is 16 residues. Germline loops: CDR1 SGHAT, CDR2 FQNNGV. Trimming stripped 1 base from V and 0 bases from J, with 12 bases between. The CDR3 nucleotides read TGTGCCAGCAGCTTAGGGAAAGGGGCCATGAACACTGAAGCTTTCTTT. This codes for CASSLGKGAMNTEAFF.

This clone was counted a single time. The V gene is TRBV7-9, the J gene TRBJ2-1; 9 nucleotides align to TRBD2. The V segment lost 3 bases and the J segment 6 bases; nucleotides outside the gene matches: 9. CDR1 SEHNR and CDR2 FQNEAQ come from the germline V gene (reference sequence). The length of the CDR3 is 16 residues. CDR3 DNA: TGTGCCAGCAGCTTCAGTTTGCGGGAGGGCCGCAATGAGCAGTTCTTC. The encoded protein is CASSFSLREGRNEQFF.

The chain employs TRBV2 and TRBJ1-5; 9 bases agree with TRBD1. V lost 8 bases and J lost 1; bases outside the gene matches: 12. Germline V CDR1 and CDR2: SNHLY, FYNNEI. The CDR3 has 17 amino acids. CDR3 in amino acids: CASGQGQGPMSNQPQHF. Here the CDR3 DNA reads TGTGCCAGCGGACAGGGACAGGGCCCTATGAGCAATCAGCCCCAGCATTTT. Full variable domain (remainder filled in from reference TRBV2 and TRBJ1-5): EPEVTQTPSHQVTQMGQEVILRCVPISNHLYFYWYRQILGQKVEFLVSFYNNEISEKSEIFDDQFSVERPDGSNFTLKIRSTKLEDSAMYFCASGQGQGPMSNQPQHFGDGTRLSIL.

Turning to this clone: Being one base from a much bigger clone, this may be a read error. V gene TRBV28 combines with J gene TRBJ1-1; D is unresolved. V lost 4 bases and J 0 bases, leaving 3 bases between the germline ends. The germline V gene has CDR1 MDHEN and CDR2 SYDVKM. The CDR3 covers 12 residues. The CDR3 coding sequence is TGTGCCAGCAGTTCCGTGAACACTGAAGCTTTCTTT. It specifies CASSSVNTEAFF.

The genes are TRBV6-1 and TRBJ1-5, with D maybe TRBD1 (5 bases). Deletions cut 3 bases from V and 4 bases from J, with 16 bases between. The length of the CDR3 is 16 residues. In germline, CDR1 is MNHNS, CDR2 SASEGT. The CDR3 is CASSEMGLGGNQPQHF. In nucleotides, the CDR3 is TGTGCCAGCAGTGAGATGGGCCTTGGGGGGAATCAGCCCCAGCATTTT.

This rearrangement joins TRBV29-1 to TRBJ1-2; no clear D gene. The germline V gene encodes CDR1 SQVTM and CDR2 ANQGSEA. This CDR3 has 13 residues. Trimming left V 3 bases short and J 9 bases short, with 17 bases between. The CDR3 region has the DNA TGCAGCGTTGAGCGGAGCCTAGGTGAGAGCTACACCTTC. This translates into CSVERSLGESYTF. Variable domain in full (rest from reference TRBV29-1 and TRBJ1-2): SAVISQKPSRDICQRGTSLTIQCQVDSQVTMMFWYRQQPGQSLTLIATANQGSEATYESGFVIDKFPISRPNLTFSTLTVSNMSPEDSSIYLCSVERSLGESYTFGSGTRLTVV.

A single count supports this clone. This chain connects TRBV7-2 to TRBJ2-1; 7 bases align to TRBD2. The germline gives CDR1 SGHTA, CDR2 FQGNSA. V shed 4 bases, J shed 5 bases, and the junction held 5 bases outside the gene matches. The CDR3 contains 14 residues. CDR3 in amino acids: CASSYSSGHNEQFF. Written as DNA, the CDR3 is TGTGCCAGCAGCTACTCTAGCGGTCACAATGAGCAGTTCTTC.

The chain joins TRBV7-8 to TRBJ1-3, with 8 bases lining up with TRBD1. CDR1 and CDR2 from the germline V gene are SGHVS and FQNEAQ. The CDR3 consists of 14 residues. Germline trimming cut 4 bases from V and 5 bases from J; bases unmatched to any gene: 4. The DNA for the CDR3 is TGTGCCAGCAGCTCCCGGACAGGGCGAAACACCATATATTTT. This gives the protein CASSSRTGRNTIYF.

The chain has TRBV29-1 and TRBJ2-7, with unresolved D. The germline V gene has CDR1 SQVTM and CDR2 ANQGSEA. The CDR3 runs to 12 residues. V lost 4 bases and J 6 bases, leaving 13 bases between the germline ends. CDR3 nucleotides: TGCAGCGTTGGGCTTGATCGTTCCGAGCAGTACTTC. Protein sequence: CSVGLDRSEQYF.

The V gene is TRBV24-1, the J gene TRBJ2-1; tentatively, D is TRBD2 (5 bases). CDR1 KGHDR and CDR2 SFDVKD come from the germline V gene. The V and J ends lost 4 bases and 8 bases respectively, with 11 bases between them. CDR3 length equals 13 residues. DNA of the CDR3: TGTGCCACCAGTGACTGGAAGCGGCATGAGCAGTTCTTC. It specifies CATSDWKRHEQFF.

Concerning this clone itself: At the DNA level, this CDR3 is encoded by other sequences in the same sample as well. The chain combines TRBV5-6 with TRBJ1-3; D uncertain. V was cut by 4 bases and J by 1 base, with 6 bases left in between. The CDR3 has 13 residues. Germline values: CDR1 SGHDT, CDR2 YYEEEE. The CDR3 DNA sequence: TGTGCCAGCAGCGACACTTCTGGAAACACCATATATTTT. Translating it yields CASSDTSGNTIYF.

The chain recombines TRBV3-1 (or the pseudogene TRBV3-2) with TRBJ2-7, with 8 bases matching TRBD1. V was clipped by 4 bases and J by 0 bases; unmatched bases: 2. CDR1 and CDR2 from the germline V gene are LGHDT and YNNKEL (reference sequence). The CDR3 length is 14 residues. The CDR3 loop reads CASSLGQGSYEQYF. The CDR3 DNA sequence: TGTGCCAGCAGCCTAGGACAGGGCTCCTACGAGCAGTACTTC.

The chain has TRBV4-1 and TRBJ1-6, with no clear D. Per germline, CDR1 MGHRA and CDR2 YSYEKL. V lost 0 bases and J 7 bases, leaving 13 bases between the germline ends. CDR3 length: 16 residues. The CDR3 bases are TGCGCCAGCAGCCAAGATATGGTAGGGAGCAATTCACCCCTCCACTTT. Residues: CASSQDMVGSNSPLHF.

The V and J genes are TRBV4-1 and TRBJ2-1; TRBD2 matches at 7 bases. The CDR3 totals 16 residues. Losses at the gene ends were 1 base for V and 4 bases for J; bases not matched to a gene: 7. Per the germline V gene, CDR1 is MGHRA and CDR2 is YSYEKL. CDR3 residues: CASSQARGGVYNEQFF. Here the CDR3 DNA reads TGCGCCAGCAGCCAAGCTCGCGGGGGAGTATACAATGAGCAGTTCTTC.

This chain links TRBV14 with TRBJ2-1; possible D gene TRBD1, 6 bases. The CDR3 spans 15 residues. The V gene lost 4 bases and the J gene lost 4 bases, with 14 bases spanning the gap. Looked up from germline, CDR1 is SGHDN and CDR2 is FVKESK. The CDR3 nucleotides are TGTGCCAGCAGCCTCCGGGACACCACATACAATGAGCAGTTCTTC. Translating it yields CASSLRDTTYNEQFF.

The genes are TRBV14 and TRBJ1-1; D gene unclear. V shed 1 base and J shed 3 bases, with 3 bases lying between them. The V gene's germline CDR1 is SGHDN and CDR2 FVKESK. This CDR3 comprises 12 residues. CDR3: CASSQVYTEAFF. CDR3 DNA sequence: TGTGCCAGCAGCCAAGTCTACACTGAAGCTTTCTTT.

The J gene is TRBJ2-7, the V gene TRBV28; TRBD2 might be the D (5 bases). CDR1 is MDHEN and CDR2 is SYDVKM in the germline V gene. This CDR3 contains 12 residues. Trimming shortened V by 4 bases and J by 9 bases, and 13 bases separated the two germline ends. The CDR3 region has the DNA TGTGCCAGCAGTTCACCTAGCCTGGCGCAGTACTTC. Translating it yields CASSSPSLAQYF.

This chain links TRBV5-8 with TRBJ1-5; 7 nucleotides agree with TRBD1. The CDR3 spans 15 residues. Germline trimming cut 4 bases from V and 1 base from J; bases unmatched to any gene: 5. Looked up from germline, CDR1 is SGHTS and CDR2 is YDEGEE. CDR3 sequence (DNA): TGTGCCAGCAGCGCTGGACAGGTGAGCAATCAGCCCCAGCATTTT. Translation: CASSAGQVSNQPQHF.

The chain joins TRBV25-1 to TRBJ2-7; the match to TRBD1 covers 8 bases. J was trimmed by 2 bases and V by 2 bases; bases with no gene match: 5. The length of the CDR3 is 15 residues. Germline-derived CDR1 and CDR2 are MGHDK and SYGVNS. The CDR3 reads CASSEGTGSPYEQYF. DNA for the CDR3: TGTGCCAGCAGTGAAGGGACAGGCTCCCCCTACGAGCAGTACTTC.

The chain joins TRBV7-9 to TRBJ2-1; D call uncertain. This CDR3 contains 12 residues. Deletions cut 5 bases from V and 7 bases from J, with 9 bases between. In germline, CDR1 is SEHNR, CDR2 FQNEAQ (reference sequence). The CDR3 sequence: CASSPGSNEQFF. CDR3 sequence (DNA): TGTGCCAGCAGCCCAGGCTCGAATGAGCAGTTCTTC.

The genes are TRBV15 and TRBJ2-1; TRBD2 agrees at 9 bases. J lost 9 bases, V lost 0 bases, and 6 bases had no gene match. The CDR3 is 15 amino acids. Germline V gene sequence: CDR1 LNHNV, CDR2 YYDKDF (reference sequence). CDR3 in amino acids: CATSRDGREGREQFF. The CDR3 coding sequence is TGTGCCACCAGCAGAGACGGGCGGGAGGGCCGTGAGCAGTTCTTC.

The chain uses TRBV4-3 and TRBJ1-5; perhaps TRBD1 as D (5 bases). The CDR3 spans 14 residues. Trimming left V 1 base short and J 7 bases short, with 11 bases between. Germline V gene lookup returns CDR1 LGHNA and CDR2 YSLEER. CDR3 sequence reads: CASSQGRGGQPQHF. As DNA, the CDR3 is TGCGCCAGCAGCCAAGGAAGGGGAGGACAGCCCCAGCATTTT.

J is TRBJ2-7 and V is TRBV4-1, with D possibly matching TRBD2 (6 bases). The CDR3 length is 15 residues. V was trimmed by 4 bases and J by 0 bases, leaving 13 bases between them. In germline, CDR1 is MGHRA, CDR2 YSYEKL. The CDR3 sequence is CASSPVLGGSYEQYF. CDR3 bases: TGCGCCAGCAGCCCGGTATTGGGAGGCTCCTACGAGCAGTACTTC.